The T cell receptor (beta chain) under discussion was sequenced for a study of cytomegalovirus exposure and HLA in healthy donors. For the study at large: Earlier work reported 117 million unique TCR beta sequences from about 200 million T cells.

Germline V gene data show CDR1 as MGHRA and CDR2 as YSYEKL. V was pared by 1 base and J by 7 bases, with 7 bases of the junction left unmatched. This CDR3 region has 16 residues. The primer mix had 60 Vbeta and 13 Jbeta primers. The method was immunoSEQ multiplex PCR; TCRdb's version includes in-frame clones alone and lacks a portion of them. This sample carries 150,000 to 200,000 clones, around 76% of them seen once, and the ten largest clones take roughly 2%. Healthy bone marrow donors made up the cohort. Overall study results and limits: Links to common viral pathogens appeared, in a later analysis, for several of the most significant clusters.

To note about this clone: Antigen unknown.

The clonotype was recovered from a female donor in good health and CMV-seronegative. The sample taken for sequencing was PBMCs. The V gene is TRBV4-1, the J gene TRBJ1-6; 7 nucleotides align to TRBD1. The CDR3 loop reads CASSQGWRTGNSPLHF. DNA of the CDR3: TGCGCCAGCAGCCAAGGCTGGCGGACAGGCAATTCACCCCTCCACTTT.